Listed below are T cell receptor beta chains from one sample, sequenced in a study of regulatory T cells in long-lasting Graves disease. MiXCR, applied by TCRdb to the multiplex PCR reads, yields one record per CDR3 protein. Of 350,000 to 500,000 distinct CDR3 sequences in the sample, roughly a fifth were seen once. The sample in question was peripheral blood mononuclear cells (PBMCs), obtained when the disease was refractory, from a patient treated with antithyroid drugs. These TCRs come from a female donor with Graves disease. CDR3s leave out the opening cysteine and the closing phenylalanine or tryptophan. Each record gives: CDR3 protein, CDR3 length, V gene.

CDR3aa: ASSRLAQNTGELF
len: 13
v_gene: TRBV19

CDR3aa: ASSHREGEQY
len: 10
v_gene: TRBV27

CDR3aa: SARGFYT
len: 7
v_gene: TRBV20-1

CDR3aa: ASSWGQNTEAF
len: 11
v_gene: TRBV28

CDR3aa: ASSPQGNNSPLH
len: 12
v_gene: TRBV3-1

CDR3aa: ASSSRQVGTGELF
len: 13
v_gene: TRBV9

CDR3aa: ASSLIDSPSYEQY
len: 13
v_gene: TRBV14

CDR3aa: SASRADTYNEQF
len: 12
v_gene: TRBV20-1

CDR3aa: SAPPGGVQETQY
len: 12
v_gene: TRBV20-1

CDR3aa: ASSLGAMNTEAF
len: 12
v_gene: TRBV27

CDR3aa: ASSQDVGRLDTEAF
len: 14
v_gene: TRBV3-1

CDR3aa: AISESGRGRFFH
len: 12
v_gene: TRBV10-3

CDR3aa: ASSQVSNNQPQH
len: 12
v_gene: TRBV4-1

CDR3aa: ASSVVAGTDTQY
len: 12
v_gene: TRBV9

CDR3aa: ASSISGTTGELF
len: 12
v_gene: TRBV19

CDR3aa: ASSLGPRDTGELF
len: 13
v_gene: TRBV5-1

CDR3aa: ASSPRRKDRVRYEQY
len: 15
v_gene: TRBV28

CDR3aa: ASSPSPRQDNSPLH
len: 14
v_gene: TRBV9

CDR3aa: ASSTRSSTYEQY
len: 12
v_gene: TRBV13

CDR3aa: ASSPGTGLVVQY
len: 12
v_gene: TRBV13

CDR3aa: ASSPVQTMNTEAF
len: 13
v_gene: TRBV18

CDR3aa: SVVTGTGGGNEQF
len: 13
v_gene: TRBV29-1

CDR3aa: ASSVREGNGMDEQY
len: 14
v_gene: TRBV12-3/TRBV12-4

CDR3aa: ASGDGNYGYT
len: 10
v_gene: TRBV11-2

CDR3aa: ASSARTGAGTGELF
len: 14
v_gene: TRBV7-2

CDR3aa: ASSTPTGTTNEKLF
len: 14
v_gene: TRBV5-1

CDR3aa: ASSLINQPQH
len: 10
v_gene: TRBV5-6

CDR3aa: ASSSHLVERFYEQY
len: 14
v_gene: TRBV11-2

CDR3aa: ASSVTEGTQENTV
len: 13
v_gene: TRBV9

CDR3aa: ASSPFSGAVYEQY
len: 13
v_gene: TRBV6-1

CDR3aa: AISATAREQY
len: 10
v_gene: TRBV10-3

CDR3aa: ASSLQGANLLF
len: 11
v_gene: TRBV27

CDR3aa: AWSLGGGYGYT
len: 11
v_gene: TRBV30

CDR3aa: ASSLAGVDEKLF
len: 12
v_gene: TRBV5-1

CDR3aa: ASSPTSTDTQY
len: 11
v_gene: TRBV3-1

CDR3aa: AISEEARESYGYT
len: 13
v_gene: TRBV10-3

CDR3aa: ASSAPGHSLTEAF
len: 13
v_gene: TRBV5-1

CDR3aa: ASSLIPAGPNSPLH
len: 14
v_gene: TRBV7-9

CDR3aa: ASSQAEQSVQY
len: 11
v_gene: TRBV4-2

CDR3aa: ASSEGDYGYT
len: 10
v_gene: TRBV6-1

CDR3aa: SVGEGGVEKLF
len: 11
v_gene: TRBV29-1

CDR3aa: ASSQEGLALNQY
len: 12
v_gene: TRBV4-1

CDR3aa: ASSSLGTWNQPQH
len: 13
v_gene: TRBV19

CDR3aa: ASSLIPDRISPLH
len: 13
v_gene: TRBV27

CDR3aa: ASSLTGTGGLEQY
len: 13
v_gene: TRBV28

CDR3aa: ASSQALRTGDSYEQY
len: 15
v_gene: TRBV4-1

CDR3aa: ASSDRQGWVSYEQY
len: 14
v_gene: TRBV2

CDR3aa: ASSSTGGLETQY
len: 12
v_gene: TRBV7-9

CDR3aa: ATRLDRAYGYT
len: 11
v_gene: TRBV12-3/TRBV12-4

CDR3aa: ASSLVGGAPSGYT
len: 13
v_gene: TRBV7-9

CDR3aa: ASSYPLADPSSYNEQF
len: 16
v_gene: TRBV6-9